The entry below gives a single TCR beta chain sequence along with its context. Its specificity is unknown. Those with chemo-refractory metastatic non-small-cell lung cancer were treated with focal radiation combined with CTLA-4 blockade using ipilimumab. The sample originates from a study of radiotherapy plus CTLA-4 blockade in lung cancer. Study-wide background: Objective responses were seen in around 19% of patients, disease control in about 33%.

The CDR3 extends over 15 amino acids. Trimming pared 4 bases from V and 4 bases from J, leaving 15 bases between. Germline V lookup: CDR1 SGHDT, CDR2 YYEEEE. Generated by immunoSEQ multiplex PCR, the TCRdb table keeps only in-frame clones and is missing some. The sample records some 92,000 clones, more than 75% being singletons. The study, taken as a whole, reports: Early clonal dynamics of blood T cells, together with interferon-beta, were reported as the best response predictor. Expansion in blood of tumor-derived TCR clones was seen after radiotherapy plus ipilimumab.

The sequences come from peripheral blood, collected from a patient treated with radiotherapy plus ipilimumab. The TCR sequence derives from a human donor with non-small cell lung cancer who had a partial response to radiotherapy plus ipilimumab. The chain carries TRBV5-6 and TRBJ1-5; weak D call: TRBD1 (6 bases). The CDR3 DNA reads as TGTGCCAGCAGCGTATCCGGGACATCGAATCAGCCCCAGCATTTT. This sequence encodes CASSVSGTSNQPQHF. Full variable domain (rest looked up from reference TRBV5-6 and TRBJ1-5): DAGVTQSPTHLIKTRGQQVTLRCSPKSGHDTVSWYQQALGQGPQFIFQYYEEEERQRGNFPDRFSGHQFPNYSSELNVNALLLGDSALYLCASSVSGTSNQPQHFGDGTRLSIL.